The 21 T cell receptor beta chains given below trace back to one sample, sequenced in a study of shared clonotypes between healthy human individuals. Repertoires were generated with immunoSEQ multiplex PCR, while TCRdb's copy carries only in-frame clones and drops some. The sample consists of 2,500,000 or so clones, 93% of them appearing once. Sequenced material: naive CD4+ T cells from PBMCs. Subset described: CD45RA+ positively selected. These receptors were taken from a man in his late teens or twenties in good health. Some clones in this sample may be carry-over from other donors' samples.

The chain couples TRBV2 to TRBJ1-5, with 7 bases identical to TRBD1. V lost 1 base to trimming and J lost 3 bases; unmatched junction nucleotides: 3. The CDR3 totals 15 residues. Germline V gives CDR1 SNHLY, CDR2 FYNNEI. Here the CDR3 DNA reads TGTGCCAGCAGTGAAGACAGGGGCCCCAATCAGCCCCAGCATTTT. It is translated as CASSEDRGPNQPQHF.

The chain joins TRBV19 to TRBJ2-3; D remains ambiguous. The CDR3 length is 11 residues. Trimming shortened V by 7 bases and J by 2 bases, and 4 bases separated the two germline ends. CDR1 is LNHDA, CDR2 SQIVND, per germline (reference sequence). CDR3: CASTNTDTQYF. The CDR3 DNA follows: TGTGCCAGTACCAACACAGATACGCAGTATTTT.

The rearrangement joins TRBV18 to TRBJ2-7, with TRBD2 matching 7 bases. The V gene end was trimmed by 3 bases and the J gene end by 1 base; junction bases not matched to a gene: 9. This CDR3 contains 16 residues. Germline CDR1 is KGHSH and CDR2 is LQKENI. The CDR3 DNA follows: TGTGCCAGCTCACCGGACCCGGGAGGAGGGTCCTACGAGCAGTACTTC. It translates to CASSPDPGGGSYEQYF.

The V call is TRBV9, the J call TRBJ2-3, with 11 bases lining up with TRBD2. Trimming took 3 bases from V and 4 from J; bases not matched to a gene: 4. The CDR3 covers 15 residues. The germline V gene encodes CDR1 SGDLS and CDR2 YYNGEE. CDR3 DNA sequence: TGTGCCAGCAGCGGCCGACTAGCGGGATCAGATACGCAGTATTTT. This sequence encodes CASSGRLAGSDTQYF.

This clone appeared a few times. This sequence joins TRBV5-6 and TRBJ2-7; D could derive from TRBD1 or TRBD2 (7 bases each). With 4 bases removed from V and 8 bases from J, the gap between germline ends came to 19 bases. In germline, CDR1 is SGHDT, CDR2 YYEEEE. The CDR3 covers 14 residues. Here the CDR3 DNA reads TGTGCCAGCAGCCCCCAGGGAGGGGGCGCAAAGCAGTACTTC. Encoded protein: CASSPQGGGAKQYF.

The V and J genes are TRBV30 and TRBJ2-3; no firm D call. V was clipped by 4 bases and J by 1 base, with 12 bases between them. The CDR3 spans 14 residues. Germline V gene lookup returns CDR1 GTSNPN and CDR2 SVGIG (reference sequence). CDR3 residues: CAWNGASGTDTQYF. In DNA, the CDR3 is TGTGCCTGGAACGGCGCGAGCGGCACAGATACGCAGTATTTT. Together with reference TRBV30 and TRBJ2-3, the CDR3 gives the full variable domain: SQTIHQWPATLVQPVGSPLSLECTVEGTSNPNLYWYRQAAGRGLQLLFYSVGIGQISSEVPQNLSASRPQDRQFILSSKKLLLSDSGFYLCAWNGASGTDTQYFGPGTRLTVL.

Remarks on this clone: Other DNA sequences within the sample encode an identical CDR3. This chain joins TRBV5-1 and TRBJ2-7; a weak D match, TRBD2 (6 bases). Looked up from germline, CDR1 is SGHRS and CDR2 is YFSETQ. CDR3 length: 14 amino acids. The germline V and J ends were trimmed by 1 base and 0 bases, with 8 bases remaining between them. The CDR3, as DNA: TGCGCCAGCAGCTTGTCTAGCGACTCCTACGAGCAGTACTTC. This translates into CASSLSSDSYEQYF.

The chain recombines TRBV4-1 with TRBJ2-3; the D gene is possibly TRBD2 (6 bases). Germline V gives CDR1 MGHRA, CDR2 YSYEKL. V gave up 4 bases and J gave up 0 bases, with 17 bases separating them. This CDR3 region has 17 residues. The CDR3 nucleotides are TGCGCCAGCAGCCCAGGTGGGGGGTTACTTAGCACAGATACGCAGTATTTT. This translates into CASSPGGGLLSTDTQYF.

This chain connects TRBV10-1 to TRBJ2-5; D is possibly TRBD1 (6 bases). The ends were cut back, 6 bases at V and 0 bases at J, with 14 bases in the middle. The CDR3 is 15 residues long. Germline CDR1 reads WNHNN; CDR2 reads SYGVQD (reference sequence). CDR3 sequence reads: CASSRLRDNQETQYF. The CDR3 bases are TGCGCCAGCAGCAGACTCCGGGACAACCAAGAGACCCAGTACTTC.

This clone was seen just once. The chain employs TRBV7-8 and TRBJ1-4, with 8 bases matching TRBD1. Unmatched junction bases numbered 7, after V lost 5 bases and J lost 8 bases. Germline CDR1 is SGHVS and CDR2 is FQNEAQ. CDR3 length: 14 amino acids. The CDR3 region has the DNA TGTGCCAGCAGCCTAAGACAGGGGTCGGAAAAACTGTTTTTT. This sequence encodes CASSLRQGSEKLFF.

Written as DNA, the CDR3 is TGCGCCAGCAGCCAACGGGGGTGGACTAGCGGGTCAGATACGCAGTATTTT. Amino acids: CASSQRGWTSGSDTQYF. V gene TRBV4-1 combines with J gene TRBJ2-3, with 11 bases fitting TRBD2. The ends lost 2 bases at V and 4 bases at J; junction bases unmatched: 8. This CDR3 has 17 amino acids. Germline CDR1 is MGHRA and CDR2 is YSYEKL.

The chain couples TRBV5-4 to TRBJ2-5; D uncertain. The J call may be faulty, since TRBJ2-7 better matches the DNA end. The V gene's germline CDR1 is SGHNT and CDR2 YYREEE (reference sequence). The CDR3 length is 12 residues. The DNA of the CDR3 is TGTGCCAGCAGCTTGGACTGGGGCGAGCAGTACTTC. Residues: CASSLDWGEQYF.

CDR3 in DNA: TGTGCCAGCAGCTTAGGACCAGGGGACTATAATTCACCCCTCCACTTT. Translation: CASSLGPGDYNSPLHF. V gene TRBV11-2 combines with J gene TRBJ1-6, with D perhaps matching TRBD1 (6 bases). The ends were cut back, 1 base at V and 3 bases at J, with 10 bases in the middle. The germline CDR1 and CDR2 sequences are SGHAT and FQNNGV. CDR3 size: 16 residues.

The CDR3: CASSPVPGQMNTEAFF. The CDR3 DNA sequence: TGTGCCAGCTCACCCGTTCCGGGACAGATGAACACTGAAGCTTTCTTT. The chain carries TRBV18 and TRBJ1-1; 7 bases are a match to TRBD1. Trimming at V came to 3 bases and at J to 0 bases, leaving 7 bases not matched to a gene. Germline CDR1 KGHSH, CDR2 LQKENI. CDR3 length: 16 amino acids.

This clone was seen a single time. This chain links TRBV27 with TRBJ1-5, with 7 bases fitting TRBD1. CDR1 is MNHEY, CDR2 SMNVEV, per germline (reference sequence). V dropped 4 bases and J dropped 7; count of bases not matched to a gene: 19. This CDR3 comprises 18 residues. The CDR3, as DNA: TGTGCCAGCAGTTCCGTGCAAAACCCGGGACAGTATAAACAGCCCCAGCATTTT. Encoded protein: CASSSVQNPGQYKQPQHF.

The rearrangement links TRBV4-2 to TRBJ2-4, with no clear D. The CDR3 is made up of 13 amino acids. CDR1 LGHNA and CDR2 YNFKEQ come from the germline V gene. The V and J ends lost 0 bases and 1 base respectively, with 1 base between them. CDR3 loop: CASSQEAKNIQYF. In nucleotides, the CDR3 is TGTGCCAGCAGCCAAGAGGCCAAAAACATTCAGTACTTC.

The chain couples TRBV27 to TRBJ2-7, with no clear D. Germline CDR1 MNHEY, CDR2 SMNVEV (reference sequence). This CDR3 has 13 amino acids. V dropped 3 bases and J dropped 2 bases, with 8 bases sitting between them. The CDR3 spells CASSFAVTYEQYF. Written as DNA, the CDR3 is TGTGCCAGCAGTTTCGCCGTCACCTACGAGCAGTACTTC.

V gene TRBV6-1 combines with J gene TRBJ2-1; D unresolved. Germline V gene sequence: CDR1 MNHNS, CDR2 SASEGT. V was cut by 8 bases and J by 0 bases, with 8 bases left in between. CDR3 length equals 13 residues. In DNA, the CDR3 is TGTGCCAGCCTCTGGGGCTCCTACAATGAGCAGTTCTTC. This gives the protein CASLWGSYNEQFF.

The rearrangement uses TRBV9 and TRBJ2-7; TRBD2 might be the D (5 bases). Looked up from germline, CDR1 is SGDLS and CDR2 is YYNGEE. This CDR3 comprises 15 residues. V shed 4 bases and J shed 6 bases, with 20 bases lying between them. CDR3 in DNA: TGTGCCAGCAGCCCCACTGCGGTCGTTCGGGGCGAGCAGTACTTC. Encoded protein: CASSPTAVVRGEQYF.

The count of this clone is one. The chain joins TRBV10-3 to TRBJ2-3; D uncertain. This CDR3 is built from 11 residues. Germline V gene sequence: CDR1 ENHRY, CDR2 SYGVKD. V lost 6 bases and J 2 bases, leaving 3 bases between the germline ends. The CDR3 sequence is CAIRITDTQYF. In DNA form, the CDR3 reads TGTGCCATCAGAATCACAGATACGCAGTATTTT.

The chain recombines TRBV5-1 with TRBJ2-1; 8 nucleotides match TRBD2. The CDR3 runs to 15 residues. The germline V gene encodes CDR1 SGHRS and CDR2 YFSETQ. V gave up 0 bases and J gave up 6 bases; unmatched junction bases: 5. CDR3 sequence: CASSLDAGGPNEQFF. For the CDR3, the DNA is TGCGCCAGCAGCTTGGACGCGGGGGGACCCAATGAGCAGTTCTTC.